This is a list of T cell receptor beta chains from one sample in a study of Ad26.COV2.S vaccination and SARS-CoV-2 variants. Sequencing was performed with immunoSEQ multiplex PCR; in TCRdb, only in-frame clones are kept and a portion is missing. Of around 300,000 clones in the sample, around 90% were seen once. The sample in question was peripheral blood, obtained in a trial of Ad26.COV2.S vaccine versus placebo. Receptor source: a person between 18 and 65 years old who received the Ad26.COV2.S COVID-19 vaccine or a placebo. Both conserved end residues are part of each CDR3. Fields, in order: J gene, V gene, CDR3 protein.

TRBJ2-1	TRBV11-3	CASSPGTSGRAAHNEQFF
TRBJ1-1	TRBV24-1	CATRGISREMGEAFF
TRBJ1-2	TRBV5-1	CASSWTQGFDYGYTF
TRBJ2-7	TRBV4-3	CASSQERGGFYEQYF
TRBJ1-3	TRBV6-1	CASSDRTGNTIYF
TRBJ1-1	TRBV6-6	CASSYYYGGDTEAFF
TRBJ2-7	TRBV7-2	CASSLGGLVDEQYF
TRBJ1-5	TRBV15	CATSITPDQPQHF
TRBJ2-1	TRBV11-1	CASSVVGGSPNEQFF
TRBJ2-7	TRBV24-1	CATQRFPGSEQYF
TRBJ2-3	TRBV13	CASSPASLDTQYF
TRBJ1-5	TRBV19	CASSIVPNKGNQPQHF
TRBJ1-2	TRBV4-1	CASSQDRRGYYGYTF
TRBJ2-5	TRBV4-1	CASSQEGLRTNGEETQYF
TRBJ2-7	TRBV10-1	CASSQGTSGVEQYF
TRBJ1-2	TRBV6-1	CASSDRDRGGYGYTF
TRBJ2-5	TRBV7-2	CASSLDATSETQYF
TRBJ1-3	TRBV9	CASSPQGDSGNTIYF
TRBJ2-3	TRBV9	CASSSRQGTDTQYF
TRBJ1-6	TRBV6-5	CASQETLENSPLHF
TRBJ2-3	TRBV9	CASSRREGGDTQYF
TRBJ2-1	TRBV4-3	CASSQDLGSGGNNEQFF
TRBJ1-2	TRBV5-8	CASSAVFYGYTF